This T cell receptor beta chain was obtained from a study of blood T cell repertoires in COVID-19. Study as a whole: Italy, Spain and the United States were the sources of the convalescent and acute COVID-19 samples. T cells, B-cell-depleted T cells, or PBMCs supplied cDNA or gDNA.

The CDR3 is made up of 14 amino acids. From germline, CDR1 is SEHNR and CDR2 FQNEAQ (reference sequence). Trimming removed 7 bases from V and 6 bases from J, with 19 bases in between. Profiling relied on immunoSEQ multiplex PCR, and the TCRdb table lists in-frame clones only, not all of them. The repertoire includes 250,000 to 400,000 clones, around 89% of them detected once, and 1.6% sits in the top ten. This chain connects TRBV7-9 to TRBJ2-7; perhaps TRBD1 as D (6 bases). The clonotype originates from a woman in her twenties or thirties with COVID-19, enrolled during active disease. Specimen: peripheral blood. The CDR3 DNA reads TGTGCCAGCACCCAACAGGGCCCGTCTTCCGAGCAGTACTTC. It codes for CASTQQGPSSEQYF.